This T cell receptor beta chain was sequenced for a study of CD8+CD57+ T cells in acquired aplastic anemia. The overall study: The sorted CD4+ and CD8+ cells yielded an average approximately 3 ug of DNA.

The template used for profiling TCR beta VDJ and CDR3 was genomic DNA. TCRdb reanalysed the reads using MiXCR and keeps one entry per CDR3 protein. Here the sample spans about 200,000 distinct CDR3 sequences, roughly two thirds being singletons. This clonotype has a count of ten or more. The trim removed 4 bases at V and 15 bases at J, leaving 17 bases unmatched. In germline, CDR1 is MNHNS, CDR2 SASEGT. This CDR3 spans 15 amino acids. Sequencing was done on patients that had shown CD8+CD57+ cell expansion by flow cytometry. The source material was sorted CD4+, CD8+, or CD8+CD57+ T cells (not recorded which) from PBMCs. The chain uses TRBV6-1 and TRBJ1-4, with 7 bases aligning to TRBD1. This TCR derives from a human donor with aplastic anemia. CDR3 sequence reads: CASSVTRDSVNGLFF. Here the CDR3 DNA reads TGTGCCAGCAGTGTGACCCGGGACAGCGTTAATGGATTGTTTTTT.